This T cell receptor beta chain was sequenced during a study of T cells after yellow fever vaccination. V lost 0 bases and J 4 bases, leaving 11 bases between the germline ends. CDR3 size: 15 residues. The germline V gene encodes CDR1 SGHRS and CDR2 YFSETQ. Study results and caveats: Clonotype sharing between CD4 and CD8 compartments was small. One caveat is that FACS-sorted repertoires could contain abundant clonotypes contaminating from the bulk population. Detected again after the booster were most primary-vaccination clones, at 95% to 98% CD4 and 88% CD8.

This clonotype was found many times. As yet, its antigen is unknown. A 5'RACE template-switching step, the method used to make TCR cDNA, added a universal primer site and UMIs. TCRdb passed the 5' RACE reads through MiXCR, listing each CDR3 protein once. The sample includes a few hundred thousand distinct CDR3 sequences, 3.5% to 4.5% of them seen just once. The sequenced sample was PBMCs, obtained 5 days after the yellow fever booster vaccination. This clonotype originated in a man between 18 and 35 years old who received the YFV17D yellow fever vaccine. The rearrangement joins TRBV5-1 to TRBJ1-3; tentative D call: TRBD1 (5 bases). In nucleotides, the CDR3 is TGCGCCAGCAGCTTGGACGTGACAGCCGGAAACACCATATATTTT. Residues: CASSLDVTAGNTIYF.